This entry features one TCR beta chain sequence. Its target is not known. Trimming at V came to 5 bases and at J to 6 bases, leaving 7 bases not matched to a gene. Germline V gene data show CDR1 as SGHTA and CDR2 as FQGNSA. The CDR3 has 16 amino acids. This sample is part of a study of identical twins. Findings of the study overall: Excess twin sharing in beta out-of-frame sequences was weaker. For cord blood, abundant beta clonotypes had fewer insertions, unlike memory repertoires, which showed none.

MiXCR, run by TCRdb on the 5' RACE reads, gives a single entry per CDR3 protein. The table lists around 490,000 distinct CDR3 sequences, 20% to 25% of them singletons. Healthy Caucasians made up all donors. The sample was also reused in another study, on yellow fever vaccine responses in identical twins.

Source material: CD4+ T cells sorted from blood. This chain uses TRBV7-2 with TRBJ2-2; TRBD2 agrees at 12 bases. This receptor was obtained from a woman between 18 and 30 years old in good health. DNA for the CDR3: TGTGCCAGCAGCCCCTCTAGCGGGAGGGCCCCCGGGGAGCTGTTTTTT. Translated: CASSPSSGRAPGELFF.